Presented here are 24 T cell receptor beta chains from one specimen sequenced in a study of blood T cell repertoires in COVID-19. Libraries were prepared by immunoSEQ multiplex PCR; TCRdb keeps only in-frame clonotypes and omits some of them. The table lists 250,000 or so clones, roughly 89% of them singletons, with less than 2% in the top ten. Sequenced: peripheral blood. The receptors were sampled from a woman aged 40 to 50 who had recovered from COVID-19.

The CDR3 reads CASSPRDTTNEKLFF. The CDR3 DNA reads as TGTGCCAGCAGCCCCCGGGACACGACTAATGAAAAACTGTTTTTT. The genes are TRBV7-8 and TRBJ1-4, with D maybe TRBD1 (6 bases). The CDR3 sequence is 15 residues long. Looked up from germline, CDR1 is SGHVS and CDR2 is FQNEAQ. Trimming left V 5 bases short and J 2 bases short, with 12 bases between.

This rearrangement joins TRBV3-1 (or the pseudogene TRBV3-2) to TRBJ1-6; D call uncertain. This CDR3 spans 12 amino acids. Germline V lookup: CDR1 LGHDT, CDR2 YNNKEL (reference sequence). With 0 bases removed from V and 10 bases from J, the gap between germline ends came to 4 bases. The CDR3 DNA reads TGTGCCAGCAGCCAAGAGGAGTCACCCCTCCACTTT. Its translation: CASSQEESPLHF.

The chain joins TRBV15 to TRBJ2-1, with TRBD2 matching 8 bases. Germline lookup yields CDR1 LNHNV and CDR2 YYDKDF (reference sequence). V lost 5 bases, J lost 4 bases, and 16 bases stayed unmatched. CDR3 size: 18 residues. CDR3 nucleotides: TGTGCCACCAGCGGGAGGACGGGGGGGCCACCCCGGTACAATGAGCAGTTCTTC. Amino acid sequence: CATSGRTGGPPRYNEQFF.

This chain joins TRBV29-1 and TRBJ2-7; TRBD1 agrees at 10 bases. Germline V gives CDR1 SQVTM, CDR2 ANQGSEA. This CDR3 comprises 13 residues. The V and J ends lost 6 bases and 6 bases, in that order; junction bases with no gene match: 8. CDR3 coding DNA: TGCAGCGTCGCAAGACAGGGGGCGGGCGAGCAGTACTTC. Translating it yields CSVARQGAGEQYF.

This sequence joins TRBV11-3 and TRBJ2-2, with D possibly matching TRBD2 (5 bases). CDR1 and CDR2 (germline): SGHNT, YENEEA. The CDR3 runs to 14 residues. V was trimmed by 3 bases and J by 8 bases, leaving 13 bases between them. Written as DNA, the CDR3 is TGTGCCAGCAGCTTCTACAGCGGAGGAGGGGAGCTGTTTTTT. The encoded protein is CASSFYSGGGELFF.

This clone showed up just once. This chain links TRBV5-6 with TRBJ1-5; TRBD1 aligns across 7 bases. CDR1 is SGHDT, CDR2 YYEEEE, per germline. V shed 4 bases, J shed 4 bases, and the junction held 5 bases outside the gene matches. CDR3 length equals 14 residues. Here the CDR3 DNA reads TGTGCCAGCAGCCCCGGGACAGCTAATCAGCCCCAGCATTTT. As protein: CASSPGTANQPQHF.

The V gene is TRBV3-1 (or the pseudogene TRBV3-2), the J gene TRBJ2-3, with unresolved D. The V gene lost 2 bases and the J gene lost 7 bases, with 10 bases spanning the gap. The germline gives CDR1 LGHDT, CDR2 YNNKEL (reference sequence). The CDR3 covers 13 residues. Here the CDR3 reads CASSQLFLNTQYF. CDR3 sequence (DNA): TGTGCCAGCAGCCAACTTTTTCTAAATACGCAGTATTTT.

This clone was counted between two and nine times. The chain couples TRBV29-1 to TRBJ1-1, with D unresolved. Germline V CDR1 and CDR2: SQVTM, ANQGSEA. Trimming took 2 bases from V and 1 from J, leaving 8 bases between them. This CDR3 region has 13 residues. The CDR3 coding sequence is TGCAGCGTTGAAAACGGAGCGAACACTGAAGCTTTCTTT. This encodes CSVENGANTEAFF.

Here the CDR3 reads CATSRDHGPNGHEQYF. DNA of the CDR3: TGTGCCACCAGCAGAGATCATGGTCCTAACGGTCACGAGCAGTACTTC. The chain is built from TRBV15 and TRBJ2-7; D is ambiguous. This CDR3 has 16 amino acids. Trimming left V 0 bases short and J 5 bases short, with 17 bases between. The germline V gene has CDR1 LNHNV and CDR2 YYDKDF (reference sequence).

The CDR3 sequence is CASSLSQLGQGYNEQFF. The CDR3 nucleotides read TGTGCCAGCAGCTTAAGTCAATTGGGACAGGGTTACAATGAGCAGTTCTTC. The chain employs TRBV11-2 and TRBJ2-1, with TRBD1 matching over 9 bases. V lost 2 bases, J lost 4 bases, and 9 bases stayed unmatched. CDR3 size: 17 residues. Per the germline V gene, CDR1 is SGHAT and CDR2 is FQNNGV.

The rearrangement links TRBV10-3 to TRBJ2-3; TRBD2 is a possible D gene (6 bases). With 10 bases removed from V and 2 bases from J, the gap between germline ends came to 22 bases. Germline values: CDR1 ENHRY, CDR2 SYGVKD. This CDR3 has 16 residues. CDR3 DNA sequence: TGTGCCAGCGCCACGGCTCGGGGGAAAATCACAGATACGCAGTATTTT. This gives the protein CASATARGKITDTQYF.

CDR3 nucleotide sequence: TGTGCCAGCTCACCACCTTCGAGTGGAGGGGGCGCATACACCGGGGAGCTGTTTTTT. This codes for CASSPPSSGGGAYTGELFF. V gene TRBV18 combines with J gene TRBJ2-2; possible D gene TRBD1, 7 bases. V was shortened by 0 bases and J by 3 bases, with 20 bases between the two germline ends. This CDR3 spans 19 amino acids. Germline CDR1 is KGHSH and CDR2 is LQKENI.

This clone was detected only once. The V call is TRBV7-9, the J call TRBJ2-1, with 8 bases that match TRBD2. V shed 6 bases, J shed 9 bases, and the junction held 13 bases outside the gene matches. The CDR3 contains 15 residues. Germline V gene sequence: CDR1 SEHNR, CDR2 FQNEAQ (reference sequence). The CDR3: CASSIAGGARGEQFF. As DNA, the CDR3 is TGTGCCAGCAGTATCGCGGGGGGTGCGAGGGGTGAGCAGTTCTTC.

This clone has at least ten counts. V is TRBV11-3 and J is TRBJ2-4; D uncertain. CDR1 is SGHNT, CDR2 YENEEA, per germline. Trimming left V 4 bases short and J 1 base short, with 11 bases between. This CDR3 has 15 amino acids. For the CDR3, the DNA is TGTGCCAGCAGCTCCGACGTCGGGGCCAAAAACATTCAGTACTTC. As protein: CASSSDVGAKNIQYF.

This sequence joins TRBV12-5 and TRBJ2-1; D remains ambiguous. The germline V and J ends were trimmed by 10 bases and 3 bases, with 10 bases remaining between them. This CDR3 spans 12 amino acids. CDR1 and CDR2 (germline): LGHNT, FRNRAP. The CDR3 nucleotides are TGTGCTAACGAAGCTAACTACAATGAGCAGTTCTTC. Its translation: CANEANYNEQFF.

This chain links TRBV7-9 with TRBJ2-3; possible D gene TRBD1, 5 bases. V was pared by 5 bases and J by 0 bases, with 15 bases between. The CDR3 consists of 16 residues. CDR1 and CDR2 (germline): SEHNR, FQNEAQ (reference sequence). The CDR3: CASSHRQIPSTDTQYF. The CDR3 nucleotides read TGTGCCAGCAGCCATAGACAGATCCCTAGCACAGATACGCAGTATTTT.

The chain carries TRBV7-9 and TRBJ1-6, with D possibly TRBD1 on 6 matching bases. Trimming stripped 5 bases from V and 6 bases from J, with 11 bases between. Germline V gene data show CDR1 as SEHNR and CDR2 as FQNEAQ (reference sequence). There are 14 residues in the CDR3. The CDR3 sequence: CASSPGQSNSPLHF. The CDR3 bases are TGTGCCAGCAGCCCAGGACAGTCTAATTCACCCCTCCACTTT.

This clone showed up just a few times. CDR3 sequence reads: CAWDPGGRSVDIQYF. CDR3 DNA sequence: TGTGCCTGGGACCCGGGGGGACGGAGCGTGGACATTCAGTACTTC. This chain connects TRBV30 to TRBJ2-4, with 7 bases matching TRBD2. V shed 5 bases, J shed 8 bases, and the junction held 15 bases outside the gene matches. The CDR3 is 15 amino acids. Germline CDR1 is GTSNPN and CDR2 is SVGIG (reference sequence). The variable domain in full, with the rest retrieved from reference TRBV30 and TRBJ2-4, is SQTIHQWPATLVQPVGSPLSLECTVEGTSNPNLYWYRQAAGRGLQLLFYSVGIGQISSEVPQNLSASRPQDRQFILSSKKLLLSDSGFYLCAWDPGGRSVDIQYFGAGTRLSVL.

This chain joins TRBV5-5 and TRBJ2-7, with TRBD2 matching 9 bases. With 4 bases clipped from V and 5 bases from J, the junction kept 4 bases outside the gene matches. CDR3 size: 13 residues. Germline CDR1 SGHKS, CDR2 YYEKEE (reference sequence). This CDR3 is CASSLWTSDEQYF. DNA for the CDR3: TGTGCCAGCAGCCTGTGGACTAGCGACGAGCAGTACTTC.

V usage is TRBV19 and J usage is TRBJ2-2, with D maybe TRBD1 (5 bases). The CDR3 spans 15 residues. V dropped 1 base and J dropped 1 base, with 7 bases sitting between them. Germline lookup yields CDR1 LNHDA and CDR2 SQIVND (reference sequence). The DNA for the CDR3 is TGTGCCAGTAGTATAGGGACACTGAACACCGGGGAGCTGTTTTTT. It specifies CASSIGTLNTGELFF.

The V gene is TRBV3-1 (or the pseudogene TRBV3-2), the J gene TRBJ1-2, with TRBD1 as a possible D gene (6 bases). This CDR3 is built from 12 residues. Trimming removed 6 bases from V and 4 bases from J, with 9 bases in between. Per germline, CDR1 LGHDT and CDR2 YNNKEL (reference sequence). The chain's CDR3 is CASRQDSYGYTF. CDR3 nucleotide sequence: TGTGCCAGCAGACAGGACAGCTATGGCTACACCTTC.

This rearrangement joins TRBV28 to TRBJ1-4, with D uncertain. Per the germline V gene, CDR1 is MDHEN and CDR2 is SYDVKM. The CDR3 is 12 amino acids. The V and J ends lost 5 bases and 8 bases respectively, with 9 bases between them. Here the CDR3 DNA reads TGTGCCAGCAGTGCAACCCTAGAAAAACTGTTTTTT. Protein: CASSATLEKLFF.

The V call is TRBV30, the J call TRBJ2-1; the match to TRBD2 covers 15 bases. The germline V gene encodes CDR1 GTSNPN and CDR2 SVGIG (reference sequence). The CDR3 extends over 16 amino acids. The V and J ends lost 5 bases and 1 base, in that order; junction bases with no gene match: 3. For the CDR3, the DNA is TGTGCCTGGGGACTAGCGGGGGGGACGTCCTACAATGAGCAGTTCTTC. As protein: CAWGLAGGTSYNEQFF.

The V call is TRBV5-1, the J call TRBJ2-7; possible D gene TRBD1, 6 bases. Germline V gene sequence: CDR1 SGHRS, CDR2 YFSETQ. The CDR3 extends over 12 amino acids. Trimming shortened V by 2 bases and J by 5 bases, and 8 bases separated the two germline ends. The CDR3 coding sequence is TGCGCCAGCAGCTTTACAGGGAACGAGCAGTACTTC. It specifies CASSFTGNEQYF.